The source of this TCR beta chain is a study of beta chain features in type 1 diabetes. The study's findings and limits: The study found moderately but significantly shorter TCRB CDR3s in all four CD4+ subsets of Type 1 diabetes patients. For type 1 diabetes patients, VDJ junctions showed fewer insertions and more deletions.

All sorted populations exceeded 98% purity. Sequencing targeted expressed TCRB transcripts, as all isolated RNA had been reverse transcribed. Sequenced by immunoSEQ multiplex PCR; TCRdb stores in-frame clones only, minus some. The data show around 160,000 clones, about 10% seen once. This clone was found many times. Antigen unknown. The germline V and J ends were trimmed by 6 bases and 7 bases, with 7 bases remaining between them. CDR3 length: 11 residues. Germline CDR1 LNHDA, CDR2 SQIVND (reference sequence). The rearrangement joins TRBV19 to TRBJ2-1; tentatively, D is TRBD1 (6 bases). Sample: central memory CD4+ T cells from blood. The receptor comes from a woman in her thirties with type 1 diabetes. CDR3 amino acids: CASRQGNEQFF. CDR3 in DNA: TGTGCCAGTAGACAGGGAAATGAGCAGTTCTTC.